The sequence of this TCR beta chain was determined in a study of PD-1 blockade in mismatch repair-deficient tumors. The wider study: All were previously treated, progressing patients with 11 to 13 mismatch repair-deficient cancer types.

Every patient had mismatch repair deficiency by PCR or immunohistochemistry. Germline assignment: CDR1 PRHDT and CDR2 FYEKMQ (reference sequence). The ends were cut back, 4 bases at V and 0 bases at J, with 13 bases in the middle. The CDR3 totals 15 residues. Assay used: immunoSEQ multiplex PCR; TCRdb lists only in-frame clones, some missing. The sample consists of about 22,000 clones, 84% of them appearing once. The clonotype originates from an adult with mismatch repair-deficient cancer. The genes are TRBV13 and TRBJ2-7; a weak D match, TRBD1 (7 bases). The sample here was peripheral blood, taken 2 weeks after starting pembrolizumab. CDR3 loop: CASSSGQDYSYEQYF. For the CDR3, the DNA is TGTGCCAGCAGCTCCGGACAGGACTACTCCTACGAGCAGTACTTC.